The 21 T cell receptor beta chains listed next were all sequenced from one sample in a study of blood T cells in healthy people across ages. The authors ran a second PCR of roughly 7 to 11 cycles using a sample-barcoded 5' primer and a J-beta primer mix. Each CDR3 protein is one row after TCRdb ran MiXCR on the 5' RACE reads. The sample carries 750,000 to 1,000,000 distinct CDR3 sequences, just under 30% recorded once. Separately, the same data were catalogued under a study of T cells of mothers and their children.

Specimen: blood. The receptor set was obtained from a woman in her thirties or forties in good health.

The rearrangement uses TRBV12-3 or TRBV12-4 and TRBJ1-1; D is unresolved. CDR3 size: 12 residues. Between the trimmed V and J ends, which lost 1 base and 7 bases, there was a span of 7 bases. CDR3 sequence (DNA): TGTGCCAGCAGTTTAGACGCCTATGAAGCTTTCTTT. This encodes CASSLDAYEAFF.

Remarks on this clonotype: The CDR3 carries no conserved terminal phenylalanine or tryptophan, so it likely arises from a read error. The rearrangement joins TRBV14 to TRBJ1-2, with a weak D call TRBD1 (5 bases). Trimming pared 3 bases from V and 8 bases from J, leaving 7 bases between. The germline gives CDR1 SGHDN, CDR2 FVKESK. The CDR3 has 11 amino acids. CDR3 in amino acids: CASSHDRGYTS. CDR3 in DNA: TGTGCCAGCAGCCATGACAGAGGCTACACCTCC.

This clonotype was picked up many times. The chain combines TRBV12-3 or TRBV12-4 with TRBJ1-2, with D hard to call. The CDR3 sequence is 14 residues long. Trimming stripped 7 bases from V and 4 bases from J, with 16 bases between. This chain's CDR3 is CASNPMQAIYGYTF. DNA of the CDR3: TGTGCCAGCAACCCAATGCAGGCCATCTATGGCTACACCTTC.

The J gene is TRBJ1-5, the V gene TRBV7-8; TRBD1 aligns across 8 bases. Trimming took 3 bases from V and 6 from J; bases not matched to a gene: 7. CDR1 is SGHVS, CDR2 FQNEAQ, per germline. This CDR3 spans 15 amino acids. CDR3 DNA sequence: TGTGCCAGCAGCTTGGGACAGGAGGCTGTTCAGCCCCAGCATTTT. Its translation: CASSLGQEAVQPQHF.

Note on this clonotype: This may be a read error: a much more frequent sequence differs by one nucleotide. CDR3 in DNA: TGTGCCAGCAACCCCACGCGTGGTTCCTACAAGCAGTACTTC. Protein product: CASNPTRGSYKQYF. The rearrangement uses TRBV6-2 or TRBV6-3 and TRBJ2-7; D is ambiguous. CDR3 length equals 14 residues. CDR1 and CDR2 (germline): MNHEY, SVGEGT.

This clonotype was counted a few times. J is TRBJ2-3 and V is TRBV28, with D hard to call. Trimming removed 4 bases from V and 9 bases from J, with 17 bases in between. This CDR3 comprises 14 residues. Germline V gene lookup returns CDR1 MDHEN and CDR2 SYDVKM. CDR3 residues: CASSSLGSLGTQYF. The CDR3 DNA is TGTGCCAGCAGTTCTCTGGGGTCCTTGGGGACGCAGTATTTT.

The chain links TRBV12-3 or TRBV12-4 to TRBJ1-4, with 9 bases lining up with TRBD1. This CDR3 is 20 amino acids long. V dropped 6 bases and J dropped 3; count of bases not matched to a gene: 20. The CDR3 loop is CASSPGGDRVYVSANEKLFF. The CDR3 DNA reads TGTGCCAGCAGCCCCGGGGGGGACAGGGTGTATGTAAGTGCTAATGAAAAACTGTTTTTT.

This clonotype was detected a few times. This sequence joins TRBV3-1 and TRBJ2-7; possibly TRBD2 for D (6 bases). V lost 4 bases and J lost 2, with 18 bases in between. This CDR3 is 16 amino acids long. Per germline, CDR1 LGHDT and CDR2 YNNKEL (reference sequence). The CDR3 spells CASSRWGGRRAYEQYF. The CDR3 nucleotides are TGTGCCAGCAGCCGGTGGGGCGGCCGGAGGGCCTACGAGCAGTACTTC.

This clonotype turned up a few times. V gene TRBV7-9 combines with J gene TRBJ1-2; 7 bases map to TRBD1. Germline lookup yields CDR1 SEHNR and CDR2 FQNEAQ (reference sequence). The CDR3 length is 14 residues. Trimming removed 3 bases from V and 6 bases from J; junction bases left unmatched: 7. The CDR3 loop is CASSLGQQIDGYTF. The DNA of the CDR3 is TGTGCCAGCAGCTTGGGACAGCAGATAGATGGCTACACCTTC.

CDR3 protein: CASTRNSYEQYF. In nucleotides, the CDR3 is TGTGCCAGCACCCGGAACAGCTACGAGCAGTACTTC. The chain uses TRBV12-3 or TRBV12-4 and TRBJ2-5; D not resolved. The DNA matches TRBJ2-7 better at its end, which makes the J call doubtful. The CDR3 has 12 residues.

This clonotype was counted a few times. This rearrangement joins TRBV27 to TRBJ1-1; TRBD1 is a possible D gene (5 bases). The V gene lost 8 bases and the J gene lost 2 bases, with 6 bases spanning the gap. Germline-derived CDR1 and CDR2 are MNHEY and SMNVEV (reference sequence). This CDR3 is built from 11 residues. CDR3 amino acids: CASGDNTEAFF. The CDR3, as DNA: TGTGCCAGCGGGGACAACACTGAAGCTTTCTTT.

As for this clonotype: Because the CDR3 is missing its conserved closing phenylalanine or tryptophan, this is likely a read error. The V and J genes are TRBV5-5 and TRBJ2-1; D assignment may be TRBD1 or TRBD2 (5 bases each). The J call may not be correct, given that the DNA end is closer to TRBJ2-7. The germline V gene encodes CDR1 SGHKS and CDR2 YYEKEE (reference sequence). The CDR3 loop spans 12 amino acids. The chain's CDR3 is CASGGSYYEQYL. The CDR3 coding sequence is TGTGCCAGCGGGGGTTCCTACTACGAGCAGTACTTA.

This clonotype has ten or more counts. The gene calls are TRBV7-9 and TRBJ2-6; TRBD2 might be the D (5 bases). Per germline, CDR1 SEHNR and CDR2 FQNEAQ (reference sequence). CDR3 length equals 16 residues. Trimming stripped 1 base from V and 7 bases from J, with 14 bases between. The chain's CDR3 is CASSLEVGARANVLTF. In nucleotides, the CDR3 is TGTGCCAGCAGCTTAGAGGTGGGAGCGAGAGCCAACGTCCTGACTTTC.

This clonotype has more than one count but fewer than ten. The genes are TRBV10-3 and TRBJ1-1; D possibly corresponds to TRBD1 (5 bases). Trimming cost V 3 bases and J 5 bases, with 13 bases left between them. CDR1 and CDR2 (germline): ENHRY, SYGVKD. There are 14 residues in the CDR3. The CDR3 sequence: CAISDRAGRTEAFF. CDR3 nucleotide sequence: TGTGCCATCAGTGATAGGGCAGGGCGGACTGAAGCTTTCTTT.

To note about this clonotype: Germline is not matched at one junction end, which may reflect a read error. V and J are TRBV27 and TRBJ1-1; D unclear. Germline CDR1 is MNHEY and CDR2 is SMNVEV (reference sequence). The length of the CDR3 is 15 residues. The CDR3 region has the DNA TGTGCCAACAGTTTAGTGGGCAGAAGATACACTGAAGCTTTCTTT. Protein: CANSLVGRRYTEAFF.

In this sample, this clonotype turned up many times. CDR3 region: CSVVRADEQYF. The CDR3 bases are TGCAGCGTTGTCAGGGCCGACGAGCAGTACTTC. This chain joins TRBV29-1 and TRBJ2-7; D is perhaps TRBD1 (5 bases). With 4 bases removed from V and 5 bases from J, the gap between germline ends came to 9 bases. Germline assignment: CDR1 SQVTM and CDR2 ANQGSEA. This CDR3 contains 11 residues.

The gene calls are TRBV28 and TRBJ1-6; 10 bases are shared with TRBD1. V shed 5 bases, J shed 6 bases, and the junction held 4 bases outside the gene matches. CDR1 is MDHEN, CDR2 SYDVKM, per germline. The length of the CDR3 is 15 residues. The CDR3 is CASSLRDRGNSPLHF. CDR3 DNA: TGTGCCAGCAGTCTCCGGGACAGGGGTAATTCACCCCTCCACTTT.

The chain carries TRBV7-2 and TRBJ2-5; D is uncertain. Germline-derived CDR1 and CDR2 are SGHTA and FQGNSA. V lost 3 bases, J lost 10 bases, and 15 bases lay in between. The CDR3 has 13 amino acids. CDR3 amino acids: CASSFRAPSDQYF. The DNA of the CDR3 is TGTGCCAGCAGCTTCCGGGCCCCCTCCGACCAGTACTTC.

The V and J genes are TRBV28 and TRBJ2-2, with TRBD1 as a possible D gene (6 bases). CDR1 and CDR2 from the germline V gene are MDHEN and SYDVKM. CDR3 size: 16 residues. V dropped 4 bases and J dropped 1 base, with 13 bases sitting between them. The CDR3 is CASSYRQQGNTGELFF. The CDR3 region has the DNA TGTGCCAGCAGTTACCGACAACAGGGGAACACCGGGGAGCTGTTTTTT.

V gene TRBV7-2 combines with J gene TRBJ1-5, with 9 nucleotides matching TRBD1. The J segment lost 3 bases and the V segment lost 6 bases, leaving 6 bases of the junction unmatched. The CDR3 runs 15 residues. Germline CDR1 and CDR2: SGHTA and FQGNSA. This chain's CDR3 is CASSLGQGFNQPQHF. In DNA, the CDR3 is TGTGCCAGCAGTTTGGGACAGGGCTTCAATCAGCCCCAGCATTTT.

This clonotype has just a few counts. The chain is built from TRBV21-1 and TRBJ2-7; the table assigns TRBD1, which was not confirmed against the DNA. TRBV21-1 is a listed pseudogene. CDR3 size: 18 residues. This CDR3 is CASSKRAAGARFSYEQYF. In DNA form, the CDR3 reads TGTGCCAGCAGCAAAAGGGCCGCAGGGGCGCGTTTCTCCTACGAGCAGTACTTC.